This paragraph covers one T cell receptor (beta chain) sequence. Its antigen is unidentified. Since the CDR3 does not end with the conserved phenylalanine or tryptophan, this likely comes from a read error. Each donor supplied ten milliliters of peripheral blood. Alongside a J-beta primer mix, a sample-barcoded 5' primer served in a second PCR lasting roughly 6 to 11 cycles. TCRdb redid the calling of the 5' RACE reads with MiXCR, one entry per CDR3 protein. This table holds 1.2 million to 1.5 million distinct CDR3 sequences, around 42% found once. This record belongs to a study of blood T cells in healthy people across ages. Study background: For every two T cells, template switching captured about one barcoded beta molecule.

The V end was cut by 0 bases, the J end by 6 bases, with 6 bases between. Germline CDR1 reads DFQATT; CDR2 reads SNEGSKA (reference sequence). The CDR3 contains 11 residues. Findings of the study overall: The CMV status of each donor remained undetermined, and this could have confounded shifts in expanded clonotypes.

The J gene is TRBJ2-7, the V gene TRBV20-1, with D unresolved. The clonotype comes from a woman in her late teens or twenties in good health. Input material: blood. The CDR3 DNA reads as TGCAGTGCTAGAGAATGGGGCGAGCAGTACTTA. Amino acids: CSAREWGEQYL.